This passage covers 7 T cell receptor beta chains from one sample sequenced in a study of cytomegalovirus exposure and HLA in healthy donors. PCR employed 60 Vbeta and 13 Jbeta primers. The method was immunoSEQ multiplex PCR; TCRdb's version includes in-frame clones alone and lacks a portion of them. In the table there are about 160,000 clones, 65% to 80% of which are singletons. Sequencing was carried out using PBMCs. The receptors were gathered from a man between 35 and 55 years old in good health and CMV-seronegative.

This clone was found once. The chain carries TRBV5-6 and TRBJ2-5, with D unresolved. V dropped 5 bases and J dropped 6 bases, with 17 bases sitting between them. Germline-derived CDR1 and CDR2 are SGHDT and YYEEEE. The CDR3 is 14 amino acids. This CDR3 reads CASRHSYTTQTQYF. The CDR3 nucleotides are TGTGCCAGCAGGCACTCCTACACTACCCAGACCCAGTACTTC.

The gene calls are TRBV27 and TRBJ2-1; 7 bases fit TRBD2. J gave up 5 bases and V 8 bases, and 9 bases lay outside the gene matches. The CDR3 has 14 residues. The germline V gene has CDR1 MNHEY and CDR2 SMNVEV (reference sequence). CDR3 region: CASATGGTNNEQFF. The CDR3 DNA is TGTGCCAGCGCAACGGGAGGAACTAACAATGAGCAGTTCTTC.

A note on this clone: The sample has other DNA sequences that encode this CDR3 too. The V and J genes are TRBV5-6 and TRBJ1-1; unclear D gene. This CDR3 spans 14 amino acids. CDR1 is SGHDT, CDR2 YYEEEE, per germline. Trimming took 1 base from V and 4 from J, leaving 11 bases between them. The CDR3 here is CASSLSRRATEAFF. The CDR3 coding sequence is TGTGCCAGCAGCTTGAGTCGGCGGGCCACTGAAGCTTTCTTT.

This chain connects TRBV6-5 to TRBJ1-6; D is perhaps TRBD1 (5 bases). The CDR3 length is 14 residues. Trimming took off 0 bases at V and 8 bases at J, with 8 bases between the two ends. Germline CDR1 reads MNHEY; CDR2 reads SVGAGI. CDR3 region: CASSYSGGDSPLHF. In DNA form, the CDR3 reads TGTGCCAGCAGTTACTCCGGGGGTGATTCACCCCTCCACTTT.

V is TRBV28 and J is TRBJ1-2, with D possibly matching TRBD1 (5 bases). The CDR3 runs 14 residues. CDR1 and CDR2 from the germline V gene are MDHEN and SYDVKM. The V end lost 3 bases, the J end lost 4 bases, and 12 bases lay between the germline ends. This CDR3 reads CASSFGGAGYGYTF. As DNA, the CDR3 is TGTGCCAGCAGTTTCGGAGGGGCAGGCTATGGCTACACCTTC.

The chain has TRBV6-5 and TRBJ1-1, with D perhaps matching TRBD1 (6 bases). V shed 6 bases and J shed 2 bases, with 10 bases lying between them. The CDR3 extends over 13 amino acids. CDR1 and CDR2 from the germline V gene are MNHEY and SVGAGI. The CDR3 loop reads CASRATGNTEAFF. The DNA of the CDR3 is TGTGCCAGCAGGGCGACAGGTAACACTGAAGCTTTCTTT.

In this sample, this clone turned up a few times. The chain uses TRBV9 and TRBJ1-2, with 7 bases identical to TRBD1. The CDR3 runs to 14 residues. The V and J ends lost 0 bases and 4 bases, in that order; junction bases with no gene match: 3. Looked up from germline, CDR1 is SGDLS and CDR2 is YYNGEE. The CDR3 DNA is TGTGCCAGCAGCGTAGGGGACAGCTCCTATGGCTACACCTTC. This sequence encodes CASSVGDSSYGYTF.